The text below deals with one T cell receptor beta chain. Its target is unknown. The CDR3 runs to 15 residues. Germline CDR1 and CDR2: SGHRS and YFSETQ. The junction had 9 bases not matched to a gene; V was cut back by 4 bases and J by 9 bases. The sample comes from a study of beta chain features in type 1 diabetes. For the study at large: The examined sorted cells totaled some 99 million across samples. Study findings and constraints: Type 1 diabetes patients showed a moderate but significant shortening of TCRB CDR3s in all four CD4+ subsets.

The sequenced template was cDNA made from the entire isolated RNA. Sequencing of naive, central memory and regulatory T cell samples gave an average of around 3.6 million reads. Assay: immunoSEQ multiplex PCR; the TCRdb copy retains only in-frame clones and omits some. The sample records 200,000 to 300,000 clones, 11% to 15% being singletons. Isolation of CD4+ naive, central memory, regulatory and stem cell-like memory cells was achieved by sorting via CD45RO/CCR7/CD25/CD127/CD95/CD27. The receptor comes from a young man with type 1 diabetes. Sequencing was done on a sample of naive CD4+ T cells from blood. The J gene is TRBJ2-1, the V gene TRBV5-1, with 11 nucleotides matching TRBD1. This chain's CDR3 is CASSDSGTGGAEQFF. The CDR3, as DNA: TGCGCCAGCAGCGATTCCGGGACAGGGGGGGCTGAGCAGTTCTTC.